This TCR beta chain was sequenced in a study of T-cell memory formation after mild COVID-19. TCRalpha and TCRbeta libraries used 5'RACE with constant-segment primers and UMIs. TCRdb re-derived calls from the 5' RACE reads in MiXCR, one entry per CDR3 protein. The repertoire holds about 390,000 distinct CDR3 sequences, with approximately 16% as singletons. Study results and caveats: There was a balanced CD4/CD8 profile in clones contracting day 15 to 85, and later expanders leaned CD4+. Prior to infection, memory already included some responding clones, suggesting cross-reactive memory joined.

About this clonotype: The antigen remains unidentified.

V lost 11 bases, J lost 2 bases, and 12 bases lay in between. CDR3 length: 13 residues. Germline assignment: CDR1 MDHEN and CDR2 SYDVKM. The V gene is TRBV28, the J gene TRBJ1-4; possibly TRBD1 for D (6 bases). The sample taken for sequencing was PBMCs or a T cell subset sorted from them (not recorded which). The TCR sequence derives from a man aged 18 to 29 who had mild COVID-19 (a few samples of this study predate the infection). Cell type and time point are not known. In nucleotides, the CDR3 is TGTGCCGTAACAGGGATTACTAATGAAAAACTGTTTTTT. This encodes CAVTGITNEKLFF.